This T cell receptor (beta chain) emerged from a study of T cell changes during pregnancy in multiple sclerosis (dated by TCRdb to about 2019). Study-wide context: Changes in the T cell repertoire over the course of pregnancy were examined in this study in women with multiple sclerosis.

Library preparation used the immunoSEQ multiplex PCR assay. Imported from immuneACCESS, the table was reduced by TCRdb to in-frame sequences with V and J called. These copies leave out some clones; in studies compared against another copy, an unresolved V gene accounts for under half, and the cause of the remainder is not known. For this sample the table gives tens of thousands of clones, of which 80% to 95% were detected only once. The top ten hold around 1.8% of the sample. This clone was seen a single time. Which antigen it targets is not known. Per-nucleotide qualities are absent, and no much larger clonotype sits a single base away. V loses 4 bases, J loses 2 bases, and the germline ends lie 12 bases apart. CDR1 and CDR2, looked up from the germline V gene, are SGHVS and FQNEAQ. The CDR3 measures 15 amino acids from cysteine to phenylalanine. Of the read, only the CDR3 DNA is kept; its 45 bases are in frame from base 1.

The TCR was taken from a female donor in good health, enrolled as a control in a pregnancy study. The sequenced sample was peripheral blood, obtained in the first trimester of pregnancy. The chain joins TRBV7-8 to TRBJ1-5; TRBD1 is a weak D gene call, 6 bases matching. This receptor has the CDR3 CASSSNRVGNQPQHF. The DNA reads TGTGCCAGCAGCTCCAACAGGGTTGGCAATCAGCCCCAGCATTTT.